These 29 T cell receptor beta chains were all obtained from the same sample, sequenced in a study of T cell responses to AZD1222 COVID-19 vaccine. Generated by immunoSEQ multiplex PCR, the TCRdb table keeps only in-frame clones and is missing some. Counted here are about 150,000 clones, roughly 88% occurring once; the ten biggest clones make up approximately 2.1%. The material was peripheral blood, obtained on day 0 of AZD1222 vaccination. All receptors derive from an adult in good health.

This clone has more than one count but fewer than ten. This chain connects TRBV11-2 to TRBJ1-3; possibly TRBD1 for D (6 bases). The V gene's germline CDR1 is SGHAT and CDR2 FQNNGV. This CDR3 has 15 residues. The V gene lost 0 bases and the J gene lost 7 bases, with 13 bases spanning the gap. CDR3 coding DNA: TGTGCCAGCAGCTTAGACGACAGGCCCGCGAACACCATATATTTT. Translated, it gives CASSLDDRPANTIYF.

The chain has TRBV28 and TRBJ1-1, with D unclear. The CDR3 is 14 amino acids. Germline V lookup: CDR1 MDHEN, CDR2 SYDVKM. The V end was cut by 6 bases, the J end by 6 bases, with 17 bases between. The DNA of the CDR3 is TGTGCCAGCAGCCTGCGGTCCCTGCACCCTGAAGCTTTCTTT. It is translated as CASSLRSLHPEAFF. Using reference TRBV28 and TRBJ1-1 for the parts outside the CDR3, the full variable domain is DVKVTQSSRYLVKRTGEKVFLECVQDMDHENMFWYRQDPGLGLRLIYFSYDVKMKEKGDIPEGYSVSREKKERFSLILESASTNQTSMYLCASSLRSLHPEAFFGQGTRLTVV.

V gene TRBV4-2 combines with J gene TRBJ1-2, with D hard to call. The CDR3 runs to 14 residues. From germline, CDR1 is LGHNA and CDR2 YNFKEQ. The V end lost 1 base, the J end lost 5 bases, and 11 bases lay between the germline ends. The CDR3 loop is CASSQAAGTYGYTF. The CDR3 nucleotides are TGTGCCAGCAGCCAAGCGGCGGGTACATATGGCTACACCTTC.

The J gene is TRBJ2-3, the V gene TRBV18; D call uncertain. Germline assignment: CDR1 KGHSH and CDR2 LQKENI. Trimming took off 4 bases at V and 2 bases at J, with 13 bases between the two ends. The CDR3 contains 15 residues. The CDR3, as DNA: TGTGCCAGCTCACAAGGTTGGGATTCCACAGATACGCAGTATTTT. This gives the protein CASSQGWDSTDTQYF.

V is TRBV3-1 (or the pseudogene TRBV3-2) and J is TRBJ2-4; no clear D. The CDR3 sequence is 16 residues long. Trimming shortened V by 0 bases and J by 1 base, and 10 bases separated the two germline ends. Germline CDR1 LGHDT, CDR2 YNNKEL (reference sequence). CDR3 bases: TGTGCCAGCAGCCAAGATAACCCCTACGCCAAAAACATTCAGTACTTC. It specifies CASSQDNPYAKNIQYF.

The chain couples TRBV5-4 to TRBJ2-1, with 14 bases aligning to TRBD2. CDR3 length: 16 residues. The germline CDR1 and CDR2 sequences are SGHNT and YYREEE (reference sequence). The ends lost 4 bases at V and 8 bases at J; junction bases unmatched: 8. The chain's CDR3 is CASSGRTSGRRDEQFF. The CDR3 DNA follows: TGTGCCAGCAGCGGACGGACTAGCGGGAGGAGGGATGAGCAGTTCTTC.

This clone has just one count. The chain combines TRBV7-8 with TRBJ2-1; D uncertain. The CDR3 length is 15 residues. V was trimmed by 2 bases and J by 1 base, leaving 9 bases between them. Germline lookup yields CDR1 SGHVS and CDR2 FQNEAQ. The CDR3 reads CASSLTAISYNEQFF. The CDR3 nucleotides are TGTGCCAGCAGCTTAACTGCGATATCCTACAATGAGCAGTTCTTC.

This chain links TRBV4-2 with TRBJ2-1; 14 positions match TRBD2. In germline, CDR1 is LGHNA, CDR2 YNFKEQ. The CDR3 runs to 17 residues. The trim removed 3 bases at V and 4 bases at J, leaving 5 bases unmatched. For the CDR3, the DNA is TGTGCCAGCAGCCAGGTCCGGACTAGCGGGAGGTACAATGAGCAGTTCTTC. Translating it yields CASSQVRTSGRYNEQFF.

The rearrangement links TRBV6-6 to TRBJ2-5, with D possibly being TRBD1 (6 bases). Germline V lookup: CDR1 MNHNY, CDR2 SVGAGI (reference sequence). The CDR3 has 14 amino acids. Trimming removed 6 bases from V and 4 bases from J, with 15 bases in between. In DNA, the CDR3 is TGTGCCAGCAGGGATACAGGGTCCAGAGAGACCCAGTACTTC. It translates to CASRDTGSRETQYF.

The CDR3 DNA follows: TGTGCCAGCAGCTTAGGAGGGATATCTGGAAACACCATATATTTT. It specifies CASSLGGISGNTIYF. The chain recombines TRBV7-9 with TRBJ1-3; D uncertain. This CDR3 comprises 15 residues. V was shortened by 1 base and J by 1 base, with 8 bases between the two germline ends. The germline CDR1 and CDR2 sequences are SEHNR and FQNEAQ (reference sequence).

The V and J genes are TRBV19 and TRBJ1-3; D is undetermined. CDR1 LNHDA and CDR2 SQIVND come from the germline V gene (reference sequence). Deletions cut 4 bases from V and 0 bases from J, with 7 bases between. The CDR3 is made up of 14 amino acids. CDR3 loop: CASSTGSSGNTIYF. The CDR3, as DNA: TGTGCCAGTAGTACCGGGAGCTCTGGAAACACCATATATTTT.

V and J are TRBV4-3 and TRBJ2-1; 7 bases align to TRBD1. V was pared by 0 bases and J by 10 bases, with 6 bases of the junction left unmatched. Germline V CDR1 and CDR2: LGHNA, YSLEER. This CDR3 is 14 amino acids long. CDR3 region: CASSQDISTGEQFF. In nucleotides, the CDR3 is TGCGCCAGCAGCCAAGATATCTCGACAGGGGAGCAGTTCTTC.

The V gene is TRBV6-5, the J gene TRBJ2-7; the D gene is possibly TRBD2 (5 bases). The length of the CDR3 is 13 residues. Germline V lookup: CDR1 MNHEY, CDR2 SVGAGI. Deletions cut 6 bases from V and 7 bases from J, with 16 bases between. CDR3 sequence: CASRLGLFREQYF. The CDR3 DNA reads as TGTGCCAGCAGACTAGGGCTGTTTAGGGAGCAGTACTTC.

This chain joins TRBV5-1 and TRBJ1-2, with 10 positions matching TRBD1. With V trimmed by 0 bases and J by 8 bases, 10 bases remained unmatched. The germline V gene has CDR1 SGHRS and CDR2 YFSETQ. The CDR3 sequence is 16 residues long. The CDR3 sequence is CASSLATGTGAGGYTF. In DNA, the CDR3 is TGCGCCAGCAGCTTGGCAACCGGGACAGGGGCGGGCGGCTACACCTTC.

This clone came up a few times. The genes are TRBV4-2 and TRBJ1-2; perhaps TRBD1 as D (6 bases). CDR1 is LGHNA and CDR2 is YNFKEQ in the germline V gene. CDR3 length: 15 amino acids. Trimming left V 1 base short and J 2 bases short, with 11 bases between. The CDR3 sequence: CASSQAGEENYGYTF. The CDR3, as DNA: TGTGCCAGCAGCCAAGCAGGGGAGGAGAACTATGGCTACACCTTC.

This clone came up many times. The chain uses TRBV4-2 and TRBJ2-1, with 7 bases aligning to TRBD2. The J segment lost 6 bases and the V segment lost 0 bases, leaving 14 bases of the junction unmatched. This CDR3 has 18 amino acids. Germline V CDR1 and CDR2: LGHNA, YNFKEQ. DNA of the CDR3: TGTGCCAGCAGCCAAGAAGGAGGAGGCGCGGGAGTGGGCAATGAGCAGTTCTTC. It specifies CASSQEGGGAGVGNEQFF.

This clone was seen a handful of times. V usage is TRBV13 and J usage is TRBJ1-5; D is perhaps TRBD1 (5 bases). The CDR3 covers 16 residues. V dropped 0 bases and J dropped 4 bases, with 13 bases sitting between them. The germline gives CDR1 PRHDT, CDR2 FYEKMQ (reference sequence). The CDR3 DNA is TGTGCCAGCAGCTTAGGTATGGCAGGGCGAAATCAGCCCCAGCATTTT. It yields the protein CASSLGMAGRNQPQHF.

The chain carries TRBV6-6 and TRBJ2-1; 9 bases align to TRBD1. Germline V gives CDR1 MNHNY, CDR2 SVGAGI (reference sequence). The junction had 7 bases not matched to a gene; V was cut back by 6 bases and J by 7 bases. The length of the CDR3 is 14 residues. The CDR3 DNA reads TGTGCCAGCAGCCCCTGGACAGGGGAGAATGAGCAGTTCTTC. As protein: CASSPWTGENEQFF.

The chain couples TRBV18 to TRBJ1-1; D call uncertain. This CDR3 is built from 13 residues. Germline V gene lookup returns CDR1 KGHSH and CDR2 LQKENI. Trimming shortened V by 6 bases and J by 5 bases, and 13 bases separated the two germline ends. CDR3 loop: CASSASMGTEAFF. CDR3 bases: TGTGCCAGCTCTGCCTCGATGGGAACTGAAGCTTTCTTT.

The V gene is TRBV7-9, the J gene TRBJ2-5; no clear D. Trimming cost V 6 bases and J 5 bases, with 16 bases left between them. The CDR3 loop spans 14 amino acids. Per germline, CDR1 SEHNR and CDR2 FQNEAQ (reference sequence). This chain's CDR3 is CASRHEGFRETQYF. CDR3 nucleotide sequence: TGTGCCAGCAGACACGAAGGGTTTCGGGAGACCCAGTACTTC.

A few counts support this clone. V usage is TRBV24-1 and J usage is TRBJ1-1; weak D call: TRBD1 (6 bases). The V gene lost 4 bases and the J gene lost 5 bases, with 25 bases spanning the gap. This CDR3 spans 18 amino acids. Germline CDR1 reads KGHDR; CDR2 reads SFDVKD. CDR3 loop: CATSDLGAGADGGTEAFF. Written as DNA, the CDR3 is TGTGCCACCAGTGACCTCGGGGCAGGGGCCGACGGAGGGACTGAAGCTTTCTTT.

J is TRBJ2-5 and V is TRBV4-3; D is possibly TRBD2 (5 bases). The CDR3 is 13 residues long. Germline V gives CDR1 LGHNA, CDR2 YSLEER. The V and J ends lost 1 base and 3 bases respectively, with 6 bases between them. CDR3 amino acids: CASSQGLKETQYF. CDR3 DNA: TGCGCCAGCAGCCAAGGACTAAAAGAGACCCAGTACTTC.

CDR3 amino acids: CASTPTGETEAFF. Here the CDR3 DNA reads TGTGCCAGCACCCCTACCGGGGAAACTGAAGCTTTCTTT. The V and J genes are TRBV12-3 or TRBV12-4 and TRBJ1-1; no definite D call. Between the trimmed V and J ends, which lost 7 bases and 5 bases, there was a span of 14 bases. This CDR3 is 13 amino acids long.

The chain has TRBV7-8 and TRBJ1-1, with TRBD1 as a possible D gene (5 bases). Germline CDR1 SGHVS, CDR2 FQNEAQ. The V end was cut by 9 bases, the J end by 5 bases, with 19 bases between. The CDR3 consists of 14 residues. The CDR3 region is CASLRDPVGTEAFF. As DNA, the CDR3 is TGTGCCAGTCTACGGGACCCCGTGGGAACTGAAGCTTTCTTT.

The V gene is TRBV6-1, the J gene TRBJ1-3; unclear D gene. Germline V CDR1 and CDR2: MNHNS, SASEGT. V was trimmed by 3 bases and J by 0 bases, leaving 12 bases between them. CDR3 length: 16 amino acids. CDR3 in DNA: TGTGCCAGCAGTGATTTGAGACATCGCTCTGGAAACACCATATATTTT. It codes for CASSDLRHRSGNTIYF.

The rearrangement links TRBV7-2 to TRBJ2-2, with D possibly matching TRBD2 (6 bases). Trimming took off 0 bases at V and 7 bases at J, with 9 bases between the two ends. CDR3 length equals 14 residues. Germline lookup yields CDR1 SGHTA and CDR2 FQGNSA. CDR3 protein: CASSLAGSHGELFF. CDR3 coding DNA: TGTGCCAGCAGCTTAGCCGGGAGCCACGGGGAGCTGTTTTTT.

The rearrangement uses TRBV15 and TRBJ2-7; 12 bases align to TRBD2. The CDR3 loop spans 15 amino acids. The ends lost 5 bases at V and 3 bases at J; junction bases unmatched: 5. Germline V CDR1 and CDR2: LNHNV, YYDKDF (reference sequence). In nucleotides, the CDR3 is TGTGCCACCAGCGAAGGACTAGCGGGAATCTACGAGCAGTACTTC. It specifies CATSEGLAGIYEQYF.

The V and J genes are TRBV18 and TRBJ1-1, with unresolved D. CDR1 is KGHSH and CDR2 is LQKENI in the germline V gene. V lost 2 bases and J 6 bases, leaving 10 bases between the germline ends. The CDR3 totals 13 residues. DNA for the CDR3: TGTGCCAGCTCACCATACAAAGGCGCTGAAGCTTTCTTT. This encodes CASSPYKGAEAFF.

V is TRBV5-5 and J is TRBJ2-7; 9 nucleotides match TRBD1. The CDR3 runs to 15 residues. CDR1 and CDR2 (germline): SGHKS, YYEKEE (reference sequence). V dropped 3 bases and J dropped 2; count of bases not matched to a gene: 6. DNA for the CDR3: TGTGCCAGCAGCTGGGGGACAGGGAACGCCTACGAGCAGTACTTC. Amino acids: CASSWGTGNAYEQYF. The whole variable domain, filled in from reference TRBV5-5 and TRBJ2-7, reads DAGVTQSPTHLIKTRGQQVTLRCSPISGHKSVSWYQQVLGQGPQFIFQYYEKEERGRGNFPDRFSARQFPNYSSELNVNALLLGDSALYLCASSWGTGNAYEQYFGPGTRLTVT.